Included here is one TCR beta chain sequence, with context. This entry belongs to a study of blood T cell repertoires in COVID-19. Study information: Nucleic acid was either cDNA or gDNA, and it came from T cells, B-cell-depleted T cells, or PBMCs.

Libraries were prepared by immunoSEQ multiplex PCR; TCRdb keeps only in-frame clonotypes and omits some of them. The data hold 120,000 to 150,000 clones, with around 84% observed a single time. Trimming took 6 bases from V and 4 from J, leaving 6 bases between them. CDR3 length equals 12 residues. CDR1 is MNHEY and CDR2 is SVGAGI in the germline V gene. The specimen was peripheral blood. The clonotype comes from a woman in her 50s with acute or convalescent COVID-19. The chain employs TRBV6-5 and TRBJ2-2; D remains ambiguous. CDR3: CASRAFTGELFF. The CDR3, as DNA: TGTGCCAGCAGAGCGTTCACCGGGGAGCTGTTTTTT.